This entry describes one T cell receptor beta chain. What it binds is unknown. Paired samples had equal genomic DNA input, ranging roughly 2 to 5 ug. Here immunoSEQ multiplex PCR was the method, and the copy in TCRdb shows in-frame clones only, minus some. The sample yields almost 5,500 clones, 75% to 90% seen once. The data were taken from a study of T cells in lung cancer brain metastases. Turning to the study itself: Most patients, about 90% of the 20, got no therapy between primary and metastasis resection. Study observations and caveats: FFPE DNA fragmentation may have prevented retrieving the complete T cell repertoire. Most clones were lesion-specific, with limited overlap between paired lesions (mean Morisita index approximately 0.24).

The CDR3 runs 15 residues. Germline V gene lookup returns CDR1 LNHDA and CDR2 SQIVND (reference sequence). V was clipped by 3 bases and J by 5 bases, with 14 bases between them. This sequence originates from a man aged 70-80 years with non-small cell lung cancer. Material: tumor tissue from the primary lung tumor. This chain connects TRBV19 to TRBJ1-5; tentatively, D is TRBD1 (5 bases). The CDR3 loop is CASSITGGPDQPQHF. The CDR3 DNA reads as TGTGCCAGTAGTATTACCGGGGGTCCGGATCAGCCCCAGCATTTT.